The rows below give T cell receptor beta chains drawn from one sample of a study of control samples from healthy donors and cancer patients. The assay was immunoSEQ multiplex PCR, and TCRdb's table has in-frame clones only and misses some. The sample has roughly 120,000 clones; more than 85% are singletons. The sample comprised blood. The source is a young man in good health. Both conserved end residues are part of each CDR3. D genes are given only for firm matches. Clone size, where shown, is once, few, many, or a class for clones that have expanded.

TRBV3-1/TRBV3-2,TRBJ2-2,-,TRBD1,CASSARTGTGELFF,TGTGCCAGCAGCGCTAGGACAGGTACCGGGGAGCTGTTTTTT
TRBV28,TRBJ2-3,-,TRBD1,CASSSEGAGTDTQYF,TGTGCCAGCAGTTCCGAGGGGGCTGGAACAGATACGCAGTATTTT
TRBV5-1,TRBJ1-1,-,-,CASRLSGGRGNTEAFF,TGCGCCAGCAGACTAAGCGGGGGGCGTGGGAACACTGAAGCTTTCTTT
TRBV18,TRBJ1-5,-,TRBD1,CASSPYIPGQGGQPQHF,TGTGCCAGCTCACCATATATTCCCGGACAGGGAGGTCAGCCCCAGCATTTT
TRBV6-6,TRBJ1-6,-,TRBD1,CASSGGDSNSPLHF,TGTGCCAGCAGCGGGGGGGACAGTAATTCACCCCTCCACTTT
TRBV5-1,TRBJ2-5,-,TRBD1,CASSATGTGDGTQYF,TGCGCCAGCAGCGCGACCGGGACAGGGGATGGGACCCAGTACTTC
TRBV6-5,TRBJ2-5,-,TRBD2,CATTRTSGKETQYF,TGTGCCACCACCCGGACTAGCGGGAAAGAGACCCAGTACTTC
TRBV9,TRBJ1-1,-,-,CASSVVWDTEAFF,TGTGCCAGCAGCGTAGTTTGGGACACTGAAGCTTTCTTT
TRBV5-4,TRBJ2-7,-,-,CASTPRQGGWDEQYF,TGTGCCAGCACCCCACGTCAGGGGGGCTGGGACGAGCAGTACTTC
TRBV6-5,TRBJ1-6,-,-,CASSGSQDLPLHF,TGTGCCAGCAGCGGGTCACAAGATTTACCCCTCCACTTT
TRBV5-6,TRBJ2-5,-,-,CASSPGSPACQETQYF,TGTGCCAGCAGCCCTGGCTCTCCGGCCTGTCAAGAGACCCAGTACTTC
TRBV12-3/TRBV12-4,TRBJ1-1,-,-,CASSLYRGTEAFF,TGTGCCAGCAGTTTATATCGGGGGACTGAAGCTTTCTTT
TRBV11-2,TRBJ1-6,-,-,CASTRDGAGSLHF,TGTGCCAGCACCCGGGACGGAGCAGGGTCCCTCCACTTT
TRBV5-1,TRBJ2-3,-,TRBD2,CASSLGSGVSDTQYF,TGCGCCAGCAGCTTAGGTAGCGGGGTCTCAGATACGCAGTATTTT
TRBV27,TRBJ1-2,-,-,CASSGKGDRSGYTF,TGTGCCAGCAGTGGCAAGGGAGACCGGTCTGGCTACACCTTC
TRBV28,TRBJ1-2,-,-,CASSKDSFRVSNYGYTF,TGTGCCAGCAGTAAGGACTCTTTCAGGGTGTCGAACTATGGCTACACCTTC
TRBV5-8,TRBJ2-5,-,TRBD1,CASSLGVWDRGQETQYF,TGTGCCAGCAGCTTGGGGGTCTGGGACAGGGGGCAAGAGACCCAGTACTTC
TRBV19,TRBJ1-5,-,TRBD1,CASGQDYQPQHF,TGTGCCAGCGGACAGGACTATCAGCCCCAGCATTTT
TRBV4-1,TRBJ1-5,-,TRBD1,CASSQLDLTGGNQPQHF,TGCGCCAGCAGCCAACTCGACCTTACAGGGGGGAATCAGCCCCAGCATTTT
TRBV9,TRBJ2-2,-,-,CASSPVHTGELFF,TGTGCCAGCAGCCCCGTACATACCGGGGAGCTGTTTTTT
TRBV3-1/TRBV3-2,TRBJ1-1,-,-,CASSLSGLTEAFF,TGTGCCAGCAGCCTATCGGGGCTCACCGAAGCTTTCTTT
TRBV4-1,TRBJ1-1,-,-,CASSQTQTAYGTEAFF,TGCGCCAGCAGCCAGACCCAGACAGCCTATGGCACTGAAGCTTTCTTT
TRBV12-3/TRBV12-4,TRBJ2-3,-,-,CASSPLSDTQYF,TGTGCCAGCAGTCCACTGTCAGATACGCAGTATTTT
TRBV7-3,TRBJ1-1,-,-,CASSLTRQSGKNTEAFF,TGTGCCAGCAGCTTAACACGACAGTCCGGGAAGAACACTGAAGCTTTCTTT
TRBV13,TRBJ1-1,-,-,CASSLGHPNTEAFF,TGTGCCAGCAGCTTGGGACATCCGAACACTGAAGCTTTCTTT
TRBV7-8,TRBJ1-1,-,-,CASSLREGGTEAFF,TGTGCCAGCAGCTTAAGGGAAGGGGGCACTGAAGCTTTCTTT
TRBV5-1,TRBJ2-2,-,-,CASSLLGYNTGELFF,TGCGCCAGCAGCTTGTTAGGCTACAACACCGGGGAGCTGTTTTTT
TRBV6-1,TRBJ2-1,medium-sized,TRBD2,CASSELAGGYNEQFF,TGTGCCAGCAGTGAACTAGCGGGGGGCTACAATGAGCAGTTCTTC
TRBV25-1,TRBJ1-2,-,-,CASSGQSQGYTF,TGTGCCAGCAGCGGACAGTCTCAAGGCTACACCTTC
TRBV11-2,TRBJ2-7,-,TRBD1,CASSFGHFRDRTYEQYF,TGTGCCAGCAGCTTTGGGCACTTCCGGGACAGGACCTACGAGCAGTACTTC
TRBV5-3,TRBJ1-6,-,-,CARSFSEPPYSPLHF,TGTGCCAGAAGCTTTAGCGAACCTCCCTATTCACCCCTCCACTTT
TRBV5-1,TRBJ2-3,-,TRBD2,CASSFSGGNTDTQYF,TGCGCCAGCAGCTTTAGCGGGGGCAACACAGATACGCAGTATTTT